This TCR beta chain was retrieved from a study of blood T cell repertoires in COVID-19. Study background: Acute and convalescent COVID-19 samples came from the United States, Italy and Spain.

Assay used: immunoSEQ multiplex PCR; TCRdb lists only in-frame clones, some missing. The sample yields almost 250,000 clones, approximately 90% seen once. CDR1 and CDR2 from the germline V gene are GTSNPN and SVGIG (reference sequence). V was pared by 3 bases and J by 1 base, with 6 bases between. This CDR3 is 12 amino acids long. V is TRBV30 and J is TRBJ1-2; D unclear. Sequenced: PBMCs or T cells enriched from blood (not recorded which). This receptor was obtained from a woman in her thirties who had recovered from COVID-19. For the CDR3, the DNA is TGTGCCTGGAGCCTTCTTAACTATGGCTACACCTTC. Encoded protein: CAWSLLNYGYTF.